Listed below are T cell receptor beta chains from one sample, sequenced in a study of cytomegalovirus exposure and HLA in healthy donors. The method was immunoSEQ multiplex PCR; TCRdb's version includes in-frame clones alone and lacks a portion of them. The sample has around 160,000 clones, approximately 77% seen once. Specimen: PBMCs. These TCRs come from a male donor in good health and CMV-seropositive. Both conserved end residues are trimmed from each CDR3. Fields, in order: J gene, V gene, clone size, CDR3 protein. Only some rows state a clone size, as once, few, many or a class for expanded clones.

j_call: TRBJ1-1
v_call: TRBV6-7
clone_size: NA
cdr3_aa: APREPKGAEAF

j_call: TRBJ1-2
v_call: TRBV6-5
clone_size: NA
cdr3_aa: ASSYVIGERYGYT

j_call: TRBJ2-2
v_call: TRBV7-8
clone_size: NA
cdr3_aa: ASSSLAGGNTGELF

j_call: TRBJ2-5
v_call: TRBV7-7
clone_size: NA
cdr3_aa: ASSFSLTSGGRETQY

j_call: TRBJ1-4
v_call: TRBV30
clone_size: NA
cdr3_aa: AGTATRGEKLF

j_call: TRBJ1-2
v_call: TRBV27
clone_size: NA
cdr3_aa: ASSSFGQGVGGYT

j_call: TRBJ1-6
v_call: TRBV19
clone_size: NA
cdr3_aa: ASSIGDSPLH

j_call: TRBJ2-1
v_call: TRBV5-1
clone_size: few
cdr3_aa: ASSPSETSSNEQF

j_call: TRBJ1-1
v_call: TRBV6-5
clone_size: NA
cdr3_aa: ASSPGGANTEAF

j_call: TRBJ1-3
v_call: TRBV7-9
clone_size: NA
cdr3_aa: SSSLVGRGLGSGNTIY

j_call: TRBJ2-2
v_call: TRBV6-1
clone_size: NA
cdr3_aa: ASSGQGTGGELF

j_call: TRBJ2-7
v_call: TRBV30
clone_size: NA
cdr3_aa: AWSTTALTYEQY

j_call: TRBJ1-3
v_call: TRBV6-6
clone_size: few
cdr3_aa: ASSYRGTGDNG

j_call: TRBJ2-7
v_call: TRBV19
clone_size: NA
cdr3_aa: ASSIGAGGYEQY

j_call: TRBJ2-2
v_call: TRBV11-3
clone_size: NA
cdr3_aa: ASSPRGDPNTGELF

j_call: TRBJ1-2
v_call: TRBV19
clone_size: NA
cdr3_aa: ASSNLELPEGDNSYT

j_call: TRBJ1-2
v_call: TRBV5-1
clone_size: few
cdr3_aa: ASSLGQGARYGYT

j_call: TRBJ2-3
v_call: TRBV7-9
clone_size: once
cdr3_aa: ASSISADTQY

j_call: TRBJ1-2
v_call: TRBV13
clone_size: NA
cdr3_aa: ASSGGQENYGYT

j_call: TRBJ2-5
v_call: TRBV10-3
clone_size: NA
cdr3_aa: AISARQQETQY

j_call: TRBJ2-7
v_call: TRBV23-1
clone_size: NA
cdr3_aa: ASSQSLIYEQY

j_call: TRBJ1-2
v_call: TRBV18
clone_size: NA
cdr3_aa: ASSPEGLYGYT

j_call: TRBJ1-1
v_call: TRBV6-1
clone_size: NA
cdr3_aa: ASSEATAASSTEAF

j_call: TRBJ2-7
v_call: TRBV5-6
clone_size: NA
cdr3_aa: ASSLEGGRYEQY

j_call: TRBJ1-3
v_call: TRBV13
clone_size: NA
cdr3_aa: ASSKQGDAGNTIY

j_call: TRBJ2-7
v_call: TRBV5-1
clone_size: NA
cdr3_aa: ASSLNETGA

j_call: TRBJ1-6
v_call: TRBV18
clone_size: NA
cdr3_aa: ASSPWTGENSPLH

j_call: TRBJ2-5
v_call: TRBV7-7
clone_size: once
cdr3_aa: ASSLAGGFETQY

j_call: TRBJ1-3
v_call: TRBV6-6
clone_size: NA
cdr3_aa: ASSYTGKSGNTIY

j_call: TRBJ1-2
v_call: TRBV19
clone_size: NA
cdr3_aa: ASSIDPRQGATYGYT

j_call: NA
v_call: TRBV5-4
clone_size: NA
cdr3_aa: ASSYRDRDSYEQY

j_call: TRBJ2-1
v_call: TRBV11-2
clone_size: NA
cdr3_aa: ASSPVKGLEQF

j_call: TRBJ1-1
v_call: TRBV4-1
clone_size: NA
cdr3_aa: ASSSGGNSDYTEAF

j_call: TRBJ2-2
v_call: TRBV4-1
clone_size: NA
cdr3_aa: ASSLDSYLNTGELF

j_call: TRBJ2-1
v_call: TRBV2
clone_size: NA
cdr3_aa: ASSDLRGPLYNEQF

j_call: TRBJ1-1
v_call: TRBV2
clone_size: NA
cdr3_aa: ASSRTGTGEAF

j_call: TRBJ2-5
v_call: TRBV5-1
clone_size: NA
cdr3_aa: ASSLPGQGLETQY

j_call: TRBJ2-7
v_call: TRBV5-1
clone_size: NA
cdr3_aa: ASSLDAGLYEQY

j_call: TRBJ1-5
v_call: TRBV6-6
clone_size: few
cdr3_aa: ASSSGSGTGNQPQH

j_call: TRBJ1-5
v_call: TRBV6-1
clone_size: few
cdr3_aa: ASSEEWGSQPQH

j_call: TRBJ2-1
v_call: TRBV18
clone_size: NA
cdr3_aa: ASSPPGASGVPINEQF

j_call: TRBJ2-1
v_call: TRBV1
clone_size: once
cdr3_aa: TSSLASGGCEQF

j_call: TRBJ2-2
v_call: TRBV5-6
clone_size: few
cdr3_aa: ASTKTSGGATVGELF

j_call: TRBJ1-3
v_call: TRBV7-8
clone_size: NA
cdr3_aa: ASSLSSGFSGNTIY

j_call: TRBJ1-4
v_call: TRBV19
clone_size: NA
cdr3_aa: ASSKQGAKELF

j_call: TRBJ2-6
v_call: TRBV7-3
clone_size: NA
cdr3_aa: ASSLTGGGQVFSGANVLT

j_call: TRBJ1-1
v_call: TRBV21-1
clone_size: NA
cdr3_aa: ASSKALSVSDTEAF